These T cell receptor beta chains were read from a single sample in a study of regulatory T cells in long-lasting Graves disease. Each CDR3 protein is one row after TCRdb ran MiXCR on the multiplex PCR reads. The sample gives a few hundred thousand distinct CDR3 sequences, approximately 19% of which show up once; about an eighth is in the top ten. Separately, the same data were catalogued under a study of T cells in Graves' hyperthyroidism and ophthalmopathy.

This sample comprised peripheral blood mononuclear cells (PBMCs), obtained at new diagnosis, from a patient treated with antithyroid drugs. The receptors shown here come from a woman aged 25 to 39 with Graves disease. The CDR3 runs from the conserved cysteine through the conserved F or W. D genes are given only for firm matches. Clone size is shown for a subset of rows, as once, few, many or a class of expanded clone.

j_call	d_call	clone_size	v_call	cdr3_nt	cdr3_aa
TRBJ1-1	NA	many	TRBV15	TGTGCCACCAGCAGAGGCCCCCTGACTGAAGCTTTCTTT	CATSRGPLTEAFF
TRBJ1-1	NA	many	TRBV29-1	TGCAGCGTAGTCACCGGGAACACTGAAGCTTTCTTT	CSVVTGNTEAFF
TRBJ1-1	NA	many	TRBV9	TGTGCCAGCAGCGTAGCTGGCGGGATATCCATGAACACTGAAGCTTTCTTT	CASSVAGGISMNTEAFF
TRBJ2-3	TRBD1	many	TRBV14	TGTGCCAGCAGCCCCGGACAGGGGCTGTTGACGCAGTATTTT	CASSPGQGLLTQYF
TRBJ2-7	TRBD1	many	TRBV5-1	TGCGCCAGCAGCTGGGATGGACAGGGGGCTAGCGAGCAGTACTTC	CASSWDGQGASEQYF
TRBJ2-2	NA	many	TRBV6-5	TGTGCCAGCAGTTACAACCGGGGCAGGGTGGGCACCGGGGAGCTGTTTTTT	CASSYNRGRVGTGELFF
TRBJ2-7	NA	many	TRBV5-8	TGTGCCAGCAGCTTGTGGGACACCTCCTACGAGCAGTACTTC	CASSLWDTSYEQYF
TRBJ1-2	NA	NA	TRBV3-1	TGTGCCAGCAGCCAAGACGTAACTGGCTACACCTTC	CASSQDVTGYTF
TRBJ2-1	TRBD2	many	TRBV14	TGTGCCAGCAGCGGACGAATAGCGGGAGGTAGCTACAATGAGCAGTTCTTC	CASSGRIAGGSYNEQFF
TRBJ1-1	TRBD1	NA	TRBV12-3/TRBV12-4	TGTGCCAGCAGTATACAGGGGGCCGGGAACACTGAAGCTTTCTTT	CASSIQGAGNTEAFF
TRBJ1-1	NA	NA	TRBV6-2/TRBV6-3	TGTGCCACAGCGACAGGCTGGGGCACTGAAGCTTTCTTT	CATATGWGTEAFF
TRBJ2-5	NA	many	TRBV6-1	TGTGCCAGCAGTCGCGACGCGGCCGTGGGGGCCCAGTACTTC	CASSRDAAVGAQYF
TRBJ2-1	NA	many	TRBV6-2/TRBV6-3	TGTGCCAGCAGTTACTCGTTGGAAGGGGGGGGGCAGTTCTTC	CASSYSLEGGGQFF
TRBJ1-4	NA	many	TRBV5-1	TGTGCCAGCAGCTTGGGGGAAACAGGTTCAACTAATGAAAAACTGTTTTTT	CASSLGETGSTNEKLFF
TRBJ2-5	TRBD1	many	TRBV18	TGTGCCAGCTCACAGCCAGGGACAGAAGGCGAAGAGACCCAGTACTTC	CASSQPGTEGEETQYF
TRBJ1-4	NA	NA	TRBV9	TGTGCCAGCAGCGTAGCGGGAGGGGAGACAACTAATGAAAAACTGTTTTTT	CASSVAGGETTNEKLFF
TRBJ2-1	NA	many	TRBV19	TGTGCCAGTAGTATGTTTATATACAATGAGCAGTTCTTC	CASSMFIYNEQFF
TRBJ1-1	NA	many	TRBV28	TGTGCCAGCAGTTGGGGGGGAGGCTTCATGAACACTGAAGCTTTCTTT	CASSWGGGFMNTEAFF
TRBJ1-1	NA	many	TRBV4-1	TGCGCCAGCAGCCATTTCGGGGTGGCTGAAGCTTTCTTT	CASSHFGVAEAFF
TRBJ2-5	TRBD2	many	TRBV4-1	TGCGCCAGCAGCCAAGATCTGGGCGGGGGTCGAGAGACCCAGTACTTC	CASSQDLGGGRETQYF
TRBJ2-2	NA	NA	TRBV27	TGTGCCAGCAGTTTATTGCGGGCCGGGGAGCTGTTTTTT	CASSLLRAGELFF
TRBJ1-2	NA	few	TRBV6-1	TGTGCCAGCAGTGAGGGGCGAACCTACTATGGCTACACCTTC	CASSEGRTYYGYTF
TRBJ2-5	TRBD2	once	TRBV5-1	TGCGCCAGCAGCTTGGTATCGTCAGGGAGGGTCCAAGAGACCCAGTACTTC	CASSLVSSGRVQETQYF
TRBJ1-1	TRBD1	many	TRBV30	TGTGCCTGGAATGCAGGGGGGACTGAAGCTTTCTTT	CAWNAGGTEAFF
TRBJ2-7	NA	many	TRBV2	TGTGCCAGCGATCAGGGGAGGACTACCACCTACGAGCAGTACTTC	CASDQGRTTTYEQYF